This TCR beta chain was retrieved from a study of T-cell reconstitution after alpha-beta-depleted transplantation in children. This clonotype was detected only a few times. Preparation of the TCRbeta library was carried out with unique molecular identifiers. TCRdb independently ran MiXCR on the PCR reads; one entry per CDR3 protein. In the table there are 300,000 to 350,000 distinct CDR3 sequences, around 25% of which are singletons. The CDR3 covers 17 residues. The trim removed 6 bases at V and 2 bases at J, leaving 15 bases unmatched. Germline lookup yields CDR1 DFQATT and CDR2 SNEGSKA (reference sequence).

Material: PBMCs, mostly from graft donor cells, obtained 180 days after TCRalphabeta/CD19-depleted stem cell transplant. The gene calls are TRBV20-1 and TRBJ2-3, with TRBD2 matching 9 bases. The sequence was obtained from a male patient aged 5 to 17 who had a stem cell transplant for acute lymphoblastic leukemia, so the T cells may come from the graft donor. The CDR3 DNA follows: TGCAGTGCCCCGGTCGGGCCTAGCGGGAAGAACACAGATACGCAGTATTTT. Translating gives CSAPVGPSGKNTDTQYF.